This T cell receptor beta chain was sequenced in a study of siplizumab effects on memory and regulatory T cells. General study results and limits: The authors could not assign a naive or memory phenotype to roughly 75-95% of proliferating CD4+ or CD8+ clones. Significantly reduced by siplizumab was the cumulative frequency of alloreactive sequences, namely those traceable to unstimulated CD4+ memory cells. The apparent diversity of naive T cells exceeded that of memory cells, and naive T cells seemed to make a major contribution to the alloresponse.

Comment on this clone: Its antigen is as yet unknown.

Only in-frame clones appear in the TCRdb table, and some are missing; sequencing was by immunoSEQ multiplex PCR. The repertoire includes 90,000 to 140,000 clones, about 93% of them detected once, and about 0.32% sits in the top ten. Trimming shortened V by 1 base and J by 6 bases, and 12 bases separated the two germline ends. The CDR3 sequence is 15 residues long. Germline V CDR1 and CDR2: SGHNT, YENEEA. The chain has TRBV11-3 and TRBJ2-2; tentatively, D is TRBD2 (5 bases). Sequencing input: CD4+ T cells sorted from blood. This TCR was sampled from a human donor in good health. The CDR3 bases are TGTGCCAGCAGCTTAGGAATAGCGACGGCCGGGGAGCTGTTTTTT. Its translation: CASSLGIATAGELFF.